This T cell receptor beta chain originates from a study of blood T cell repertoires in COVID-19. Sequencing used immunoSEQ multiplex PCR; TCRdb keeps in-frame clones, though not all of them. This sample carries 150,000 to 200,000 clones, 70% to 90% of them seen once, and the ten largest clones take 3.5% to 4.5%. CDR1 and CDR2 from the germline V gene are ENHRY and SYGVKD. The CDR3 is made up of 11 amino acids. The germline V and J ends were trimmed by 11 bases and 0 bases, with 6 bases remaining between them. This clonotype was sampled from a woman aged 30 to 39 with acute or convalescent COVID-19. Specimen: peripheral blood. This chain uses TRBV10-3 with TRBJ2-3, with no clear D. CDR3 sequence: CASTSTDTQYF. The CDR3 nucleotides read TGTGCCTCGACTAGCACAGATACGCAGTATTTT.